Below are 5 T cell receptor beta chains sequenced from a single sample in a study of chemoradiotherapy in HPV16-positive cancers. Here immunoSEQ multiplex PCR was the method, and the copy in TCRdb shows in-frame clones only, minus some. The table records fewer than 40,000 clones, roughly 77% of them present only once. The sample in question was blood, obtained from a patient who underwent chemoradiotherapy. The receptors were sampled from a human donor with HPV-associated anogenital cancer.

The CDR3 protein is CASSVMGGSTEAFF. CDR3 sequence (DNA): TGTGCCAGCAGTGTCATGGGGGGGAGCACTGAAGCTTTCTTT. The chain combines TRBV6-5 with TRBJ1-1, with TRBD1 as a possible D gene (5 bases). CDR1 and CDR2 (germline): MNHEY, SVGAGI. Between the trimmed V and J ends, which lost 5 bases and 4 bases, there was a span of 14 bases. CDR3 size: 14 residues.

This sequence joins TRBV7-2 and TRBJ1-5, with D perhaps matching TRBD1 (5 bases). V lost 4 bases, J lost 6 bases, and 16 bases lay in between. Germline CDR1 reads SGHTA; CDR2 reads FQGNSA. The CDR3 consists of 15 residues. CDR3 coding DNA: TGTGCCAGCAGCTACTCAGGGACCGGGGGTCAGCCCCAGCATTTT. This sequence encodes CASSYSGTGGQPQHF.

In regard to this clone: The junction does not match germline at one end; this may be a read error. This chain links TRBV5-8 with TRBJ2-5; D is unresolved. From germline, CDR1 is SGHTS and CDR2 YDEGEE. The CDR3 contains 11 residues. The CDR3 sequence: CASNLQETQYF. The CDR3, as DNA: TGTGCCAGCAACTTGCAAGAGACCCAGTACTTC.

This chain joins TRBV4-2 and TRBJ1-2; TRBD1 agrees at 10 bases. V lost 2 bases and J lost 5; bases outside the gene matches: 5. The CDR3 is 15 residues long. Germline V gene lookup returns CDR1 LGHNA and CDR2 YNFKEQ. The CDR3 reads CASSQQWTGGYGYTF. CDR3 nucleotides: TGTGCCAGCAGCCAACAATGGACAGGGGGATATGGCTACACCTTC.

The chain uses TRBV6-1 and TRBJ2-3, with a possible D match to TRBD1 (5 bases). The CDR3 contains 17 residues. The V end was cut by 2 bases, the J end by 2 bases, with 17 bases between. Per the germline V gene, CDR1 is MNHNS and CDR2 is SASEGT. The CDR3 spells CASSERAGISFTDTQYF. CDR3 DNA: TGTGCCAGCAGTGAAAGGGCAGGGATTTCTTTCACAGATACGCAGTATTTT.